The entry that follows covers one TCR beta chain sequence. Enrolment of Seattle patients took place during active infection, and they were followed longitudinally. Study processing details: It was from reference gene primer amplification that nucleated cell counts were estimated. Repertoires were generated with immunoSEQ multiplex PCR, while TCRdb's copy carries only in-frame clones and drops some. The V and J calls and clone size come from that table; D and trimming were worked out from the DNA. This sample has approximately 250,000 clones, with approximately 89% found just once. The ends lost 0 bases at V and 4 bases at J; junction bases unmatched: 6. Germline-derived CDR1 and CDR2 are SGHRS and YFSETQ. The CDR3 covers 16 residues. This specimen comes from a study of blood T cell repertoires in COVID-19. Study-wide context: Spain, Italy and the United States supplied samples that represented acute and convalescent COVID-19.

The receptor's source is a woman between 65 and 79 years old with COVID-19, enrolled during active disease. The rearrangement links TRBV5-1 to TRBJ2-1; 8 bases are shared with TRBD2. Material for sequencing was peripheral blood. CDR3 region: CASSLGGLALYNEQFF. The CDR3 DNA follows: TGCGCCAGCAGCTTGGGTGGACTAGCCCTTTACAATGAGCAGTTCTTC.